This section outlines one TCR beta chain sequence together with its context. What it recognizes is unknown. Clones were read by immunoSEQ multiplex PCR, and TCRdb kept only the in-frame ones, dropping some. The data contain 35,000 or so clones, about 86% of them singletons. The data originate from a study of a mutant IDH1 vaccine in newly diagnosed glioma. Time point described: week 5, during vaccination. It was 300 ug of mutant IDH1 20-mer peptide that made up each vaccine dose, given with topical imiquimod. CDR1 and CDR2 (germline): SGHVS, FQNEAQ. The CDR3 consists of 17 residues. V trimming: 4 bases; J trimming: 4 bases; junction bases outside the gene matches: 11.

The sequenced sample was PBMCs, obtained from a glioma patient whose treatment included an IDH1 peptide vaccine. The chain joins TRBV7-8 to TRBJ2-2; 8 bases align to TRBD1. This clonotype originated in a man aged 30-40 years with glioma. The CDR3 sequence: CASSSEAGGYFTGELFF. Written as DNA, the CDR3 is TGTGCCAGCAGCTCAGAAGCAGGGGGCTATTTCACCGGGGAGCTGTTTTTT.